The sequence of this T cell receptor (beta chain) was determined in a study of blood T cell repertoires in COVID-19. Study background: T cells, B-cell-depleted T cells, or PBMCs supplied cDNA or gDNA.

Trimming pared 0 bases from V and 5 bases from J, leaving 13 bases between. Germline V gene sequence: CDR1 SGHNT, CDR2 YENEEA. The CDR3 totals 15 residues. Sequenced by immunoSEQ multiplex PCR; TCRdb stores in-frame clones only, minus some. The table has about 130,000 clones, around four fifths seen once. The receptor's source is a man between 40 and 49 years old with active or convalescent COVID-19. This chain links TRBV11-3 with TRBJ2-5; D gene uncertain. Sequenced sample: peripheral blood. CDR3 bases: TGTGCCAGCAGCTTAGATGCAGGAACGACGGAGACCCAGTACTTC. This gives the protein CASSLDAGTTETQYF.